This entry lists 5 T cell receptor beta chains sequenced from one sample in a study of blood T cell repertoires in COVID-19. Sequencing used immunoSEQ multiplex PCR; TCRdb keeps in-frame clones, though not all of them. This table holds 150,000 to 200,000 clones, 70% to 90% found once. The sequenced sample consisted of peripheral blood. The receptors were gathered from a man aged 60-69 years with acute or convalescent COVID-19.

The V call is TRBV19, the J call TRBJ1-1; no reliable D call. The V gene's germline CDR1 is LNHDA and CDR2 SQIVND (reference sequence). Deletions cut 6 bases from V and 0 bases from J, with 11 bases between. The CDR3 has 14 amino acids. CDR3 protein: CASREDLLNTEAFF. DNA for the CDR3: TGTGCCAGTAGGGAGGATCTTTTGAACACTGAAGCTTTCTTT. The variable domain in full, completed from reference TRBV19 and TRBJ1-1, reads DGGITQSPKYLFRKEGQNVTLSCEQNLNHDAMYWYRQDPGQGLRLIYYSQIVNDFQKGDIAEGYSVSREKKESFPLTVTSAQKNPTAFYLCASREDLLNTEAFFGQGTRLTVV.

V usage is TRBV4-2 and J usage is TRBJ2-2, with 11 positions matching TRBD2. With V trimmed by 4 bases and J by 4 bases, 14 bases remained unmatched. The germline gives CDR1 LGHNA, CDR2 YNFKEQ. This CDR3 contains 19 residues. CDR3 in DNA: TGTGCCAGCAGCCGAGAGAGTTTAGCGGGAGGGCCTGTCACCGGGGAGCTGTTTTTT. Its translation is CASSRESLAGGPVTGELFF.

The chain couples TRBV28 to TRBJ2-7; D is possibly TRBD1 (6 bases). CDR1 and CDR2 from the germline V gene are MDHEN and SYDVKM. V dropped 6 bases and J dropped 3 bases, with 9 bases sitting between them. This CDR3 region has 12 residues. The CDR3: CASSQGFYEQYF. In DNA, the CDR3 is TGTGCCAGCAGCCAGGGGTTCTACGAGCAGTACTTC.

This clone was recorded a few times. The chain carries TRBV7-8 and TRBJ2-3, with 13 bases fitting TRBD2. Germline V lookup: CDR1 SGHVS, CDR2 FQNEAQ. The CDR3 has 19 residues. The J segment lost 2 bases and the V segment lost 5 bases, leaving 13 bases of the junction unmatched. DNA for the CDR3: TGTGCCAGCAGCCGGGGACTAGCGGGGTCTCGGGGCTCCACAGATACGCAGTATTTT. It codes for CASSRGLAGSRGSTDTQYF.

This chain connects TRBV6-4 to TRBJ2-3; possibly TRBD2 for D (6 bases). The CDR3 covers 13 residues. V lost 3 bases and J lost 5, with 9 bases in between. The germline V gene has CDR1 MRHNA and CDR2 SNTAGT. CDR3 protein: CASSERGGDTQYF. CDR3 DNA sequence: TGTGCCAGCAGTGAGCGGGGAGGAGATACGCAGTATTTT.